The clone carrying this T cell receptor (beta chain) was seen more than once but under ten times. Amplified TCR beta CDR3 regions derived from RNA transcripts. A set of HTBI primers served as the primers for a first-round RT-PCR of the TCR CDR3. TCRdb reprocessed the multiplex PCR reads with MiXCR, giving one entry per CDR3 protein. This table holds hundreds of thousands of distinct CDR3 sequences, roughly 14% found once. This entry belongs to a study of T cells in Graves' hyperthyroidism and ophthalmopathy. Uncontrolled infections, other autoimmune diseases, pregnancy or lactation led to exclusion of patients. This CDR3 is built from 14 residues. With 8 bases clipped from V and 5 bases from J, the junction kept 6 bases outside the gene matches. Per the germline V gene, CDR1 is SNHLY and CDR2 is FYNNEI.

V is TRBV2 and J is TRBJ2-5; 12 positions agree with TRBD2. The sample comprised blood. The clonotype comes from a woman between 35 and 50 years old with Graves' ophthalmopathy. CDR3 sequence: CASYRLAGDETQYF. The CDR3 DNA reads as TGTGCCAGCTATCGACTAGCGGGAGACGAGACCCAGTACTTC.